This T cell receptor beta chain was sequenced for a study of cytomegalovirus exposure and HLA in healthy donors. A remark on this clone: The antigen is undetermined.

Findings of the study overall: Associated with HLA alleles at 0.05 false discovery rate in a later analysis were 16,951 TCR beta sequences.

This PCR relied on a set of 60 Vbeta primers and 13 Jbeta primers. How the authors handled the data: Roughly 10 million shared chains were among around 80 million unique TCR beta chains counted in a later analysis. Assay: immunoSEQ multiplex PCR; the TCRdb copy retains only in-frame clones and omits some. The V and J calls and clone size were taken over from that table, and D and trimming were inferred from the DNA. Of around 130,000 clones detected, around 59% appear once; the ten largest clones hold less than 2%. Samples came from healthy bone marrow donors. Trimming removed 1 base from V and 7 bases from J, with 13 bases in between. Looked up from germline, CDR1 is SGHVS and CDR2 is FNYEAQ. This CDR3 region has 15 residues.

The receptor was isolated from a male donor in good health and CMV-seronegative. The chain joins TRBV7-6 to TRBJ1-4; D unclear. The sequenced sample was PBMCs. The CDR3 spells CASSLVQRFGEKLFF. In DNA, the CDR3 is TGTGCCAGCAGCTTAGTTCAGCGGTTCGGTGAAAAACTGTTTTTT.